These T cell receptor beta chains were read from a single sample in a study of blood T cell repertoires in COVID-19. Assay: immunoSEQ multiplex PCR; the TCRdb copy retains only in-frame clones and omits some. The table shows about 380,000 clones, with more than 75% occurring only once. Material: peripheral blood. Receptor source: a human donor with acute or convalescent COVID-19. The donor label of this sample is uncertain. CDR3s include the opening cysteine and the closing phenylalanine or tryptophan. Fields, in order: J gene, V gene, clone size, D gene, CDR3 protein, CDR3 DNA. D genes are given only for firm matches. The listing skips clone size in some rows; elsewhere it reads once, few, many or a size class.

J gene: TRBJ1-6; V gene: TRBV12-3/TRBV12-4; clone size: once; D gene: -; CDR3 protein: CASSWDTWLPLHF; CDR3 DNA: TGTGCCAGCAGTTGGGACACGTGGTTACCCCTCCACTTT
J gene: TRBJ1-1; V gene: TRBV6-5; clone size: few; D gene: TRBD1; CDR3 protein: CASSYWTGGKNTEAFF; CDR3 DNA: TGTGCCAGCAGTTACTGGACAGGGGGCAAAAACACTGAAGCTTTCTTT
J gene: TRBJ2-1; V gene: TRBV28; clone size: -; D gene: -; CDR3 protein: CASSSRLGGYNEQFF; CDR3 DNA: TGTGCCAGCAGTTCCAGACTAGGAGGGTACAATGAGCAGTTCTTC
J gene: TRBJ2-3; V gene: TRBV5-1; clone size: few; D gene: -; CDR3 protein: CASSLALRGSTDTQYF; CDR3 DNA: TGCGCCAGCAGCTTGGCTTTGAGGGGGAGCACAGATACGCAGTATTTT
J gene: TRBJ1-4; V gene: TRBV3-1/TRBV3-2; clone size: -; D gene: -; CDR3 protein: CASSQSGYWPATNEKLFF; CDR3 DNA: TGTGCCAGCAGCCAATCAGGGTACTGGCCTGCAACTAATGAAAAACTGTTTTTT
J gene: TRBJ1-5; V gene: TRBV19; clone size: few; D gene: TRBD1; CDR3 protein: CASSIGDRVSQPQHF; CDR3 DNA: TGTGCCAGTAGTATAGGGGACAGGGTAAGTCAGCCCCAGCATTTT
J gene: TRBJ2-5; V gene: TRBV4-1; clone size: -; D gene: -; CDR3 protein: CASSQEVRVLRGETQYF; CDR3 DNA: TGCGCCAGCAGCCAAGAAGTACGGGTCCTGAGGGGGGAGACCCAGTACTTC
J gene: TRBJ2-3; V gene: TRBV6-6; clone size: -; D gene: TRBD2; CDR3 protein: CASSQTGTSGRLGWADTQYF; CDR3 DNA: TGTGCCAGCAGTCAAACCGGGACTAGCGGACGTCTCGGGTGGGCAGATACGCAGTATTTT
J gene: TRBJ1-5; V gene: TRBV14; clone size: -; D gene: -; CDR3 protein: CASSQGGGLNQPQHF; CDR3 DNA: TGTGCCAGCAGCCAAGGGGGGGGGCTCAATCAGCCCCAGCATTTT
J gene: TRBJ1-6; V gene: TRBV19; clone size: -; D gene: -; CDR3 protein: CASSLSPSSYNSPLHF; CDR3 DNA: TGTGCCAGTAGTCTAAGCCCGAGCTCCTATAATTCACCCCTCCACTTT
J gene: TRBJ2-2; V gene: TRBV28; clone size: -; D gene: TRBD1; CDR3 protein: CASSNRGGSSKLFF; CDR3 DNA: TGTGCCAGCAGTAACAGGGGCGGCTCTTCCAAGCTGTTTTTT
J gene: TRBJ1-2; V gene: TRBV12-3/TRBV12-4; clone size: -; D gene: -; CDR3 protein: CASSLAGEYRYTF; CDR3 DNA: TGTGCCAGCAGTTTAGCGGGCGAGTATCGCTACACCTTC
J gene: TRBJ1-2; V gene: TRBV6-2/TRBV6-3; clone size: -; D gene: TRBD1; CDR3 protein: CASSYRDRRPYGYTF; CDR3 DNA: TGTGCCAGCAGTTACCGGGACAGGCGCCCCTATGGCTACACCTTC
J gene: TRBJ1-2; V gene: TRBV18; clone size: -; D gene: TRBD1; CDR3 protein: CASSPGGQGKAGYTF; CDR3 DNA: TGTGCCAGCTCACCTGGGGGACAGGGGAAAGCTGGCTACACCTTC
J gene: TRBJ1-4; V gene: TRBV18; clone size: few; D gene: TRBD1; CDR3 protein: CASSPDRGGEKLFF; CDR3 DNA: TGTGCCAGCTCACCTGACAGGGGAGGGGAAAAACTGTTTTTT
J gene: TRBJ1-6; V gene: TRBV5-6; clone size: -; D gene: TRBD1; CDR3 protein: CASRPQGGGYNSPLHF; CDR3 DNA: TGTGCCAGCAGACCACAGGGGGGAGGATATAATTCACCCCTCCACTTT
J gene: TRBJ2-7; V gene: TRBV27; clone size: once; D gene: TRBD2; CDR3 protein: CASSSRWSGAYEQYF; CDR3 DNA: TGTGCCAGCAGTTCCCGTTGGAGCGGGGCATACGAGCAGTACTTC